The text below deals with one TCR beta chain. Which antigen it targets is not known. Per-base quality was not reported, and no clone a single base away is much larger than it. The entry originates in a study of post-analysis software for immune sequencing data (dated by TCRdb to 2014 to 2015). General notes on the study: The recorded disease courses included relapsing-remitting, secondary progressive and progressive-relapsing multiple sclerosis, and some patients had no subtype annotation. A subset of samples was prepared in parallel using single-end sample barcoding, then pooled and co-amplified after Illumina adapter ligation. The multiple sclerosis patient repertoires were compared with about a dozen previously published healthy control repertoires from donors aged about 6 to 28 years.

The library relied on PCR. TCRdb lists the instrument as Illumina HiSeq 2500. Unique molecular identifiers were incorporated into TCR beta cDNA libraries to reduce PCR and sequencing biases. About 500,000 cDNA molecules were obtained for every 1 to 10 million input T cells, so each molecule roughly corresponded to one T cell. Patient libraries were prepared and sequenced with the same protocol used for the earlier healthy control dataset. Within a given batch, samples were prepared together, multiplexed and sequenced on the same HiSeq lane. Regarding the original processing steps: MIGEC was used to process the raw barcoded reads, and molecular identifier groups with only a single read were discarded before consensus assembly and CDR3 extraction. Clonotype tables were post-analysed with VDJtools, and diversity was normalized by down-sampling all datasets to the smallest sample size. To correct batch-related cross-sample contamination, repertoire overlap clustering matched CDR3 amino acid sequences but not nucleotide sequences. The public sequencing data were trimmed at Q25 with fastp and processed into clonotypes with MiXCR by TCRdb, which kept only in-frame beta chains. Duplicate CDR3 protein sequences are folded into a single record with the most common DNA and genes. These V and J calls are TCRdb output, not the study's own analysis. The sample table shows about 540,000 distinct CDR3 sequences, and 30% to 40% are seen once. Together, the top ten hold 5% to 6% of the sample.

TCR beta repertoires were profiled from peripheral blood of 10 to 15 young patients with multiple sclerosis to demonstrate the VDJtools post-analysis software. The multiple sclerosis patients were children and adolescents ranging in age from roughly 6 to 15 years. The germline V gene (reference sequence) gives CDR1 as DFQATT and CDR2 as SNEGSKA. From its cysteine to its phenylalanine, the CDR3 spans 14 amino acids. Of the read, only the CDR3 DNA is kept; its 42 bases are in frame from base 1. The V end loses 1 base and the J end loses 5 bases, and a stretch of 13 bases separates them. The investigation overall reported the following: The control group was slightly older than the multiple sclerosis patient group. Multiple sclerosis patients had significantly lower normalized Chao1 diversity than controls, a result that suggests substantial peripheral T-cell clonal expansion. Significantly higher frequencies in patients than in controls were found for roughly 5 TRBV segments, including TRBV5-6, TRBV5-1 and TRBV20-1. Direct clustering with F measure showed strong co-clustering of samples prepared in the same batch, prompting a batch-effect correction.

The sequence joins TRBV20-1 to TRBJ2-3, with the D call tentatively TRBD1 or TRBD2, each fitting 5 bases. The sequenced material came from blood. This receptor was identified in a girl aged 2-17 years with multiple sclerosis. The DNA reads as follows: TGCAGTGCTAGAGTTTCGGGACGTTTAGATACGCAGTATTTT. Translated, this is CSARVSGRLDTQYF.